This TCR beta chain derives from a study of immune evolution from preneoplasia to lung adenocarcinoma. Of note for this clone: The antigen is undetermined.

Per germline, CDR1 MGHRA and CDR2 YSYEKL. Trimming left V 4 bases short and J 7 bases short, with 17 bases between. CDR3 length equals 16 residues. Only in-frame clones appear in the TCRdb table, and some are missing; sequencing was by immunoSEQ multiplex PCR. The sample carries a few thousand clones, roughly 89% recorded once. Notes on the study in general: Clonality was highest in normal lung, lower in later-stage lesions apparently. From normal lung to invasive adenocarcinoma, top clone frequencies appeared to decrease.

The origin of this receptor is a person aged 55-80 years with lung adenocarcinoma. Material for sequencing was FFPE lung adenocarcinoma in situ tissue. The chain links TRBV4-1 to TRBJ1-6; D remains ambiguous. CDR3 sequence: CASSPVFGETNSPLHF. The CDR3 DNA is TGCGCCAGCAGCCCTGTTTTTGGGGAGACCAATTCACCCCTCCACTTT.